Listed below are T cell receptor beta chains from one sample, sequenced in a study of CD8 T cells in ankylosing spondylitis. TCRdb redid the calling of the 5' RACE reads with MiXCR, one entry per CDR3 protein. This table has approximately 290,000 distinct CDR3 sequences, more than 20% appearing once. The sequenced sample was blood, either unsorted or a sorted T cell fraction (not recorded which). The source is a female donor with ankylosing spondylitis or in good health (not recorded which). CDR3s include the opening cysteine and the closing phenylalanine or tryptophan. The D gene is left open where the match is weak. The size field is filled for only some rows; it gives once, few, many or a size class.

-,TRBV14,few,TRBJ2-1,CASSQDLLPIYLSEQFF,TGTGCCAGCAGCCAAGATCTGCTTCCGATATACCTCAGTGAGCAGTTCTTC
-,TRBV6-2/TRBV6-3,-,TRBJ2-3,CASSYRVWADTQYF,TGTGCCAGCAGTTATAGAGTCTGGGCAGATACGCAGTATTTT
-,TRBV15,-,TRBJ2-3,CATSREVSGTDTQYF,TGTGCCACCAGCAGAGAAGTAAGCGGCACAGATACGCAGTATTTT
TRBD2,TRBV10-3,-,TRBJ2-1,CAIRALAGGPSEQFF,TGTGCCATCCGAGCCTTAGCGGGAGGGCCTAGTGAGCAGTTCTTC
-,TRBV6-5,once,TRBJ1-5,CASSSTGPSNQPQHF,TGTGCCAGCAGTTCCACGGGCCCTAGCAATCAGCCCCAGCATTTT
-,TRBV10-3,-,TRBJ2-3,CGISSDFTSTDTQYF,TGTGGCATCAGTAGCGACTTCACTAGCACAGATACGCAGTATTTT
-,TRBV20-1,-,TRBJ2-3,CSASRTLRGVDTQYF,TGCAGTGCTAGCAGAACCCTGCGAGGTGTGGATACGCAGTATTTT
-,TRBV7-2,many,TRBJ1-3,CASSRTASGNTIYF,TGTGCCAGCAGCCGAACCGCTTCTGGAAACACCATATATTTT
TRBD1,TRBV10-3,few,TRBJ1-5,CAISETLPEQGSNQPQHF,TGTGCCATCAGTGAAACTCTACCGGAACAGGGGAGCAATCAGCCCCAGCATTTT
-,TRBV14,few,TRBJ2-2,CASSQAPAGAGELFF,TGTGCCAGCAGCCAAGCGCCAGCCGGGGCCGGGGAGCTGTTTTTT
-,TRBV7-2,-,TRBJ2-7,CASSPPRAYEQYF,TGTGCCAGCAGCCCGCCGAGGGCCTACGAGCAGTACTTC
TRBD2,TRBV30,-,TRBJ2-7,CAWTTSGYEQYF,TGTGCCTGGACGACTAGCGGCTACGAGCAGTACTTC
-,TRBV20-1,many,TRBJ2-1,CSAMVASSYNEQFF,TGCAGTGCTATGGTCGCTAGCTCCTACAATGAGCAGTTCTTC
-,TRBV3-1,few,TRBJ1-1,CASKRALDSLRGAFF,TGTGCCAGCAAAAGGGCCCTCGACAGCCTCAGGGGAGCTTTCTTT
TRBD1,TRBV7-3,few,TRBJ2-5,CASSVSGTGETQYF,TGTGCCAGCAGCGTCTCCGGGACAGGGGAGACCCAGTACTTC
-,TRBV29-1,many,TRBJ2-4,CSAGGGKNIQYF,TGCAGCGCCGGGGGAGGCAAAAACATTCAGTACTTC
-,TRBV7-3,-,TRBJ1-2,CASSQLGGAGYTF,TGTGCCAGCAGCCAGCTTGGGGGGGCTGGCTACACCTTC
TRBD2,TRBV29-1,few,TRBJ2-1,CSVLGGNEQFF,TGCAGCGTTCTGGGGGGGAATGAGCAGTTCTTC
-,TRBV6-1,-,TRBJ2-3,CASRLGTHGTDTQYF,TGTGCCAGCAGGCTGGGGACACACGGGACAGATACGCAGTATTTT
-,TRBV7-9,few,TRBJ2-1,CASSPTEDLQFF,TGTGCCAGCAGCCCTACAGAGGACCTGCAGTTCTTC
-,TRBV11-2,-,TRBJ2-5,CASSLHETQYF,TGTGCCAGCAGCCTCCATGAGACCCAGTACTTC
-,TRBV6-2/TRBV6-3,few,TRBJ2-5,CASSFNAWGETQYF,TGTGCCAGCAGTTTCAACGCATGGGGAGAGACCCAGTACTTC